A single sample gave rise to the 28 T cell receptor beta chains below, sequenced in a study of T cell responses to AZD1222 COVID-19 vaccine. Clones were read by immunoSEQ multiplex PCR, and TCRdb kept only the in-frame ones, dropping some. The sample has some 90,000 clones, about 88% seen once. The sequencing used peripheral blood, collected on day 0 of AZD1222 vaccination. The receptors come from an adult in good health.

This clone was recorded a few times. This chain links TRBV7-2 with TRBJ2-7; D gene unclear. Germline V gene lookup returns CDR1 SGHTA and CDR2 FQGNSA. Trimming left V 1 base short and J 1 base short, with 8 bases between. There are 14 residues in the CDR3. The CDR3 here is CASSLVWDSYEQYF. DNA of the CDR3: TGTGCCAGCAGCTTAGTATGGGATTCCTACGAGCAGTACTTC.

The rearrangement links TRBV14 to TRBJ2-3; tentatively, D is TRBD2 (5 bases). Germline V gives CDR1 SGHDN, CDR2 FVKESK. The CDR3 loop spans 14 amino acids. Trimming took 0 bases from V and 4 from J, leaving 8 bases between them. The CDR3 loop reads CASSQETRSDTQYF. The CDR3 region has the DNA TGTGCCAGCAGCCAAGAAACTAGATCAGATACGCAGTATTTT.

The rearrangement links TRBV7-6 to TRBJ2-5; the D gene is possibly TRBD2 (6 bases). The CDR3 length is 11 residues. The germline V gene has CDR1 SGHVS and CDR2 FNYEAQ. Trimming removed 4 bases at V and 8 bases at J, with 8 bases between. The CDR3 nucleotides are TGTGCCAGCAGCTCCGCGGGAACCCAGTACTTC. This gives the protein CASSSAGTQYF.

The chain links TRBV4-2 to TRBJ1-3; D is unclear. Deletions cut 2 bases from V and 3 bases from J, with 17 bases between. The CDR3 length is 17 residues. The germline gives CDR1 LGHNA, CDR2 YNFKEQ. The CDR3 DNA follows: TGTGCCAGCAGCCAAAAGAGCCAAGGTTTATTTGGAAACACCATATATTTT. Amino acids: CASSQKSQGLFGNTIYF.

The V and J genes are TRBV4-1 and TRBJ1-4; possibly TRBD1 for D (6 bases). CDR1 is MGHRA, CDR2 YSYEKL, per germline. Trimming left V 3 bases short and J 0 bases short, with 8 bases between. The length of the CDR3 is 15 residues. The CDR3 loop is CASSQNRATNEKLFF. CDR3 in DNA: TGCGCCAGCAGCCAGAACAGGGCAACTAATGAAAAACTGTTTTTT.

The genes are TRBV6-5 and TRBJ1-1; D gene ambiguous. CDR1 is MNHEY and CDR2 is SVGAGI in the germline V gene. Trimming removed 2 bases at V and 2 bases at J, with 9 bases between. The CDR3 loop spans 14 amino acids. CDR3 sequence reads: CASSYTDGNTEAFF. The CDR3 DNA reads as TGTGCCAGCAGTTACACGGACGGTAACACTGAAGCTTTCTTT.

The chain couples TRBV7-2 to TRBJ2-1; D perhaps matches TRBD2 (7 bases). The CDR3 sequence is 15 residues long. The germline CDR1 and CDR2 sequences are SGHTA and FQGNSA. V shed 5 bases and J shed 3 bases, with 14 bases lying between them. The CDR3 reads CASSQRGGRYNEQFF. For the CDR3, the DNA is TGTGCCAGCAGCCAGAGGGGGGGGCGCTACAATGAGCAGTTCTTC.

The chain carries TRBV9 and TRBJ2-5; 9 bases line up with TRBD2. This CDR3 region has 17 residues. The ends lost 0 bases at V and 1 base at J; junction bases unmatched: 7. CDR1 and CDR2 (germline): SGDLS, YYNGEE. In DNA form, the CDR3 reads TGTGCCAGCAGCGTAGTCGGTAGCGGGGGCTTCCAAGAGACCCAGTACTTC. As protein: CASSVVGSGGFQETQYF.

This clone came up once. The chain recombines TRBV6-2 or TRBV6-3 with TRBJ2-7, with D possibly matching TRBD1 (5 bases). The CDR3 consists of 14 residues. Between the trimmed V and J ends, which lost 1 base and 5 bases, there was a span of 12 bases. The V gene's germline CDR1 is MNHEY and CDR2 SVGEGT. In nucleotides, the CDR3 is TGTGCCAGCAGTTACTTCCATAGGGGTGACGAGCAGTACTTC. Translating gives CASSYFHRGDEQYF.

The CDR3 sequence is CASRRQGGETQYF. The CDR3 region has the DNA TGTGCCAGCAGAAGACAGGGCGGCGAGACCCAGTACTTC. This chain links TRBV2 with TRBJ2-5, with 7 bases fitting TRBD1. The CDR3 totals 13 residues. Per the germline V gene, CDR1 is SNHLY and CDR2 is FYNNEI. The ends lost 6 bases at V and 5 bases at J; junction bases unmatched: 6.

This rearrangement joins TRBV28 to TRBJ1-4; no definite D call. CDR1 and CDR2 (germline): MDHEN, SYDVKM. CDR3 length: 17 residues. V gave up 5 bases and J gave up 5 bases, with 21 bases separating them. The CDR3 DNA reads TGTGCCAGCAGTCATGGCCCCGGAGAAGGGAAGAATGAAAAACTGTTTTTT. Its translation: CASSHGPGEGKNEKLFF.

This chain links TRBV7-8 with TRBJ1-2; possibly TRBD1 for D (6 bases). CDR3 length equals 16 residues. From germline, CDR1 is SGHVS and CDR2 FQNEAQ. V lost 5 bases and J lost 0, with 16 bases in between. CDR3 in DNA: TGTGCCAGCAGCAATAACGGACAGTTAGCTAACTATGGCTACACCTTC. This sequence encodes CASSNNGQLANYGYTF.

CDR3 loop: CASSPTGDRGEAFF. The CDR3 DNA is TGTGCCAGCAGCCCAACAGGGGACCGTGGTGAAGCTTTCTTT. J is TRBJ1-1 and V is TRBV7-3; 7 nucleotides agree with TRBD1. V gave up 5 bases and J gave up 7 bases; unmatched junction bases: 10. In germline, CDR1 is SGHTA, CDR2 FQGTGA. The CDR3 has 14 amino acids.

The V call is TRBV28, the J call TRBJ2-1; D may correspond to TRBD1 or TRBD2 (5 bases each). There are 15 residues in the CDR3. Germline V gives CDR1 MDHEN, CDR2 SYDVKM. Deletions cut 5 bases from V and 3 bases from J, with 14 bases between. DNA for the CDR3: TGTGCCAGCAGTCTGTACTCGAGGGGCTACAATGAGCAGTTCTTC. Protein sequence: CASSLYSRGYNEQFF.

This clone has only one observation. The V and J genes are TRBV23-1 and TRBJ1-2; unclear D gene. TRBV23-1 is classed as an ORF, of uncertain function. With 4 bases removed from V and 7 bases from J, the gap between germline ends came to 25 bases. CDR3 length: 17 amino acids. The DNA for the CDR3 is TGCGCCAGCAGTCGATCGCTGGACTTCCCCCATGGCAGTGGCTACACCTTC. This gives the protein CASSRSLDFPHGSGYTF.

This chain joins TRBV10-3 and TRBJ1-1; possibly TRBD1 for D (5 bases). V was trimmed by 2 bases and J by 4 bases, leaving 17 bases between them. Germline V gene lookup returns CDR1 ENHRY and CDR2 SYGVKD. This CDR3 comprises 16 residues. CDR3 sequence: CAISEPNRRGGTEAFF. The CDR3 region has the DNA TGTGCCATCAGTGAGCCGAATAGACGCGGGGGCACTGAAGCTTTCTTT.

The chain links TRBV19 to TRBJ2-1; 12 bases agree with TRBD2. V lost 6 bases to trimming and J lost 7 bases; unmatched junction nucleotides: 13. Germline lookup yields CDR1 LNHDA and CDR2 SQIVND (reference sequence). The CDR3 contains 17 residues. CDR3 sequence (DNA): TGTGCCAGTAGCTCAATGGCTAGCGGGAGGGTCGGGAATGAGCAGTTCTTC. Translated: CASSSMASGRVGNEQFF.

The rearrangement joins TRBV7-2 to TRBJ2-7; 8 bases are a match to TRBD2. Germline CDR1 SGHTA, CDR2 FQGNSA. The CDR3 runs 15 residues. After removal of 8 bases from V and 4 bases from J, the junction contained 13 bases not matched to a gene. The CDR3 loop reads CASSTGGGQRYEQYF. In DNA form, the CDR3 reads TGTGCCAGCTCTACTGGCGGGGGGCAGCGTTACGAGCAGTACTTC.

This sequence joins TRBV7-9 and TRBJ1-1; D is unresolved. The V gene lost 5 bases and the J gene lost 5 bases, with 9 bases spanning the gap. The CDR3 has 12 residues. Germline V gives CDR1 SEHNR, CDR2 FQNEAQ (reference sequence). The CDR3 loop reads CASSPGWTEAFF. CDR3 in DNA: TGTGCCAGCAGCCCAGGATGGACTGAAGCTTTCTTT.

V is TRBV7-3 and J is TRBJ2-3; TRBD2 matches at 8 bases. Germline V CDR1 and CDR2: SGHTA, FQGTGA. V was pared by 7 bases and J by 6 bases, with 9 bases of the junction left unmatched. The CDR3 is 14 residues long. The CDR3 DNA is TGTGCCAGCACCATAGCGGGACCGTGGGATACGCAGTATTTT. It yields the protein CASTIAGPWDTQYF.

CDR3 in amino acids: CAISDPRGQGTDTQYF. In DNA, the CDR3 is TGTGCCATCAGTGACCCGAGGGGACAGGGGACAGATACGCAGTATTTT. The rearrangement links TRBV10-3 to TRBJ2-3; 10 bases agree with TRBD1. This CDR3 has 16 residues. V trimming: 3 bases; J trimming: 3 bases; junction bases outside the gene matches: 6. Germline V CDR1 and CDR2: ENHRY, SYGVKD.

This chain links TRBV19 with TRBJ1-1; TRBD1 agrees at 8 bases. The germline CDR1 and CDR2 sequences are LNHDA and SQIVND (reference sequence). The length of the CDR3 is 13 residues. The trim removed 7 bases at V and 4 bases at J, leaving 5 bases unmatched. The CDR3 DNA sequence: TGTGCCAGTATGAGAGGACAGGGCACTGAAGCTTTCTTT. Protein sequence: CASMRGQGTEAFF.

This chain uses TRBV15 with TRBJ1-4; 8 nucleotides align to TRBD1. This CDR3 has 16 amino acids. The germline CDR1 and CDR2 sequences are LNHNV and YYDKDF (reference sequence). Trimming cost V 0 bases and J 8 bases; bases outside gene matches: 8. The CDR3 nucleotides are TGTGCCACCAGCAGAGAAGCGAGGGGACAGGAAGAAAAACTGTTTTTT. Its protein is CATSREARGQEEKLFF.

This clone turned up a few times. The chain employs TRBV28 and TRBJ2-1, with 11 positions matching TRBD2. Germline values: CDR1 MDHEN, CDR2 SYDVKM. This CDR3 region has 14 residues. The trim removed 7 bases at V and 5 bases at J, leaving 4 bases unmatched. CDR3 nucleotides: TGTGCCAGCACCCGACTAGCGGGGAACAATGAGCAGTTCTTC. It specifies CASTRLAGNNEQFF.

The table lists this clone with a few counts. The chain uses TRBV14 and TRBJ1-2; D is unclear. Per germline, CDR1 SGHDN and CDR2 FVKESK. Trimming removed 1 base at V and 0 bases at J, with 9 bases between. CDR3 length equals 15 residues. The CDR3 protein is CASSQAAPTNYGYTF. Written as DNA, the CDR3 is TGTGCCAGCAGCCAAGCGGCGCCTACTAACTATGGCTACACCTTC.

In its sample, this clone was seen once. The J gene is TRBJ2-7, the V gene TRBV2; D might be TRBD1 or TRBD2, each matching 5 bases. The germline gives CDR1 SNHLY, CDR2 FYNNEI. This CDR3 is built from 14 residues. V was trimmed by 1 base and J by 5 bases, leaving 12 bases between them. This chain's CDR3 is CASSEGAGSHEQYF. DNA of the CDR3: TGTGCCAGCAGTGAAGGGGCAGGGAGCCACGAGCAGTACTTC.

V usage is TRBV6-1 and J usage is TRBJ2-3; 9 bases fit TRBD2. Unmatched junction bases numbered 17, after V lost 2 bases and J lost 2 bases. Germline V lookup: CDR1 MNHNS, CDR2 SASEGT. The CDR3 contains 20 residues. The CDR3 spells CASSEWALAGSFRDTDTQYF. The CDR3 nucleotides read TGTGCCAGCAGTGAATGGGCGCTAGCGGGGTCCTTCCGAGACACAGATACGCAGTATTTT.

V and J are TRBV5-4 and TRBJ1-2; 7 bases are shared with TRBD1. Trimming at V came to 2 bases and at J to 8 bases, leaving 9 bases not matched to a gene. Germline CDR1 is SGHNT and CDR2 is YYREEE (reference sequence). CDR3 size: 14 residues. CDR3 DNA sequence: TGTGCCAGCAGCTTCCAGACAGGGACGGGGGGCTACACCTTC. Its protein is CASSFQTGTGGYTF.